These 4 T cell receptor beta chains originate from one sample sequenced in a study of T cell repertoires in cytomegalovirus infection. MiXCR was run by TCRdb on the reads, yielding one entry per CDR3 protein. The sample includes 450,000 to 550,000 distinct CDR3 sequences, approximately 42% of them seen just once. These TCRs' antigens remain unknown. The source was cultured PBMCs, collected from culture after CMV antigen stimulation. Source of these receptors: a human donor in good health (CMV status not recorded). Some clones in this sample may be carry-over from other donors' samples.

The rearrangement uses TRBV12-3 or TRBV12-4 and TRBJ1-5, with D unclear. This CDR3 comprises 15 residues. V lost 3 bases and J 2 bases, leaving 11 bases between the germline ends. CDR3 sequence reads: CASSFGVLGNQPQHF. In nucleotides, the CDR3 is TGTGCCAGCAGTTTTGGGGTCTTGGGCAATCAGCCCCAGCATTTT.

This rearrangement joins TRBV7-6 to TRBJ1-5, with D perhaps matching TRBD1 (5 bases). The CDR3 is 15 residues long. CDR1 is SGHVS, CDR2 FNYEAQ, per germline. Deletions cut 5 bases from V and 3 bases from J, with 14 bases between. DNA of the CDR3: TGTGCCAGCAGCCCATCGGGACGTCTCAATCAGCCCCAGCATTTT. Translated: CASSPSGRLNQPQHF.

This clonotype has at least ten counts. The chain joins TRBV7-2 to TRBJ2-7; 7 bases agree with TRBD1. The CDR3 length is 14 residues. V lost 6 bases to trimming and J lost 1 base; unmatched junction nucleotides: 6. In germline, CDR1 is SGHTA, CDR2 FQGNSA. Written as DNA, the CDR3 is TGTGCCAGCAGGCCCAGACAGGGTTCCTACGAGCAGTACTTC. Protein: CASRPRQGSYEQYF.

V and J are TRBV11-2 and TRBJ2-5; D could derive from TRBD1 or TRBD2 (5 bases each). The germline gives CDR1 SGHAT, CDR2 FQNNGV. Trimming removed 1 base at V and 5 bases at J, with 17 bases between. This CDR3 contains 16 residues. The CDR3 spells CASSLVAQGRGETQYF. The CDR3 DNA is TGTGCCAGCAGCTTAGTAGCCCAGGGTCGAGGGGAGACCCAGTACTTC.